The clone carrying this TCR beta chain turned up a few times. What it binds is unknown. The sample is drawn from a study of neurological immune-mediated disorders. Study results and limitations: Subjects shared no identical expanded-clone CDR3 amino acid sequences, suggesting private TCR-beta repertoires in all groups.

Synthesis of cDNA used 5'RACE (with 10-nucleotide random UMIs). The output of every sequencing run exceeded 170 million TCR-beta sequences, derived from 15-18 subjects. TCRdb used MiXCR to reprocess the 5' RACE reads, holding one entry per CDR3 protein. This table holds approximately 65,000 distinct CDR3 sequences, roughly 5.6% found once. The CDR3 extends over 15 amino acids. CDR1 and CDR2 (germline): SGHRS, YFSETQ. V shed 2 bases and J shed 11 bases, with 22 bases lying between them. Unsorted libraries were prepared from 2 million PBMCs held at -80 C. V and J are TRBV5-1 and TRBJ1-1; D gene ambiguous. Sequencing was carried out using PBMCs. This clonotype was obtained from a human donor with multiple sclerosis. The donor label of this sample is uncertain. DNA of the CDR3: TGCGCCAGCAGCTTAGAGTTTGGGGATAGGCGCAAGGCTTTCTTT. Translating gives CASSLEFGDRRKAFF.